Sequencing of this TCR beta chain was carried out in a study of blood T cell repertoires in COVID-19. Libraries were prepared by immunoSEQ multiplex PCR; TCRdb keeps only in-frame clonotypes and omits some of them. Seen here are about 72,000 clones, roughly 80% observed once, and the top ten hold approximately 18%. The junction had 3 bases not matched to a gene; V was cut back by 3 bases and J by 4 bases. The CDR3 has 14 amino acids. CDR1 is GTSNPN and CDR2 is SVGIG in the germline V gene (reference sequence). V is TRBV30 and J is TRBJ1-4, with 9 bases fitting TRBD1. This sequence originates from a human donor in a cohort sampled during active COVID-19. The sequenced material came from peripheral blood. CDR3 coding DNA: TGTGCCTGGAGGGCGACAGGGGGTAATGAAAAACTGTTTTTT. It is translated as CAWRATGGNEKLFF.